Sequencing of this T cell receptor (beta chain) was carried out in a study of T cell responses to AZD1222 COVID-19 vaccine. Study observations and caveats: Nearly half of spike-specific TCRs reportedly go after variant regions that carry no mutations. With dominance at 160-218 and 743-854, vaccine-associated CD4 TCRs spanned spike. Just a handful of people given AZD1222 tested seropositive at baseline.

Germline CDR1 and CDR2: SGHNT and YYREEE (reference sequence). Trimming took off 2 bases at V and 8 bases at J, with 13 bases between the two ends. This CDR3 is 13 amino acids long. Pooling covered second doses at about 4 or about 12 weeks. The table came from immunoSEQ multiplex PCR; TCRdb's copy has only in-frame clones and leaves some out. The repertoire has fewer than 200,000 clones, about nine tenths of them found once; the top ten carry approximately 1.6%. Turning to this clone: Its cognate antigen is unknown.

The clonotype originates from an adult who received the AZD1222 COVID-19 vaccine. The chain couples TRBV5-4 to TRBJ1-2; possibly TRBD1 for D (5 bases). The material sequenced was peripheral blood, taken 28 days after the second AZD1222 dose. CDR3 sequence (DNA): TGTGCCAGCAGCTTCTGGCAGGGCCTCGGCTACACCTTC. Translating gives CASSFWQGLGYTF.